The 27 T cell receptor beta chains reported below all come from one sample, sequenced in a study of early T cells in non-severe SARS-CoV-2 infection. TCRdb processed the 5' RACE reads anew with MiXCR; each CDR3 protein has one entry. The sample holds about 80,000 distinct CDR3 sequences, over 10% seen once. The material sequenced was whole blood. The receptor source for this set is an adult who was a healthcare worker with PCR-confirmed SARS-CoV-2 infection or an uninfected control (not recorded which).

Only a few counts were recorded for this clonotype. The rearrangement links TRBV12-3 or TRBV12-4 to TRBJ1-4; tentative D call: TRBD1 (5 bases). This CDR3 has 15 residues. The ends were cut back, 2 bases at V and 3 bases at J, with 10 bases in the middle. This chain's CDR3 is CASSLPGRPNEKLFF. The CDR3 DNA reads as TGTGCCAGCAGTTTACCAGGGCGACCTAATGAAAAACTGTTTTTT.

This clonotype was seen a few times. The J gene is TRBJ1-1, the V gene TRBV30, with D possibly matching TRBD1 (5 bases). Germline CDR1 reads GTSNPN; CDR2 reads SVGIG (reference sequence). Trimming shortened V by 2 bases and J by 0 bases, and 7 bases separated the two germline ends. The CDR3 loop spans 13 amino acids. As DNA, the CDR3 is TGTGCCTGGAGTAAGGGGATGAACACTGAAGCTTTCTTT. Its translation: CAWSKGMNTEAFF.

This clonotype was observed a few times. The chain's CDR3 is CASTDMSYEQYF. DNA for the CDR3: TGTGCCAGCACCGACATGTCCTACGAGCAGTACTTC. The V call is TRBV2, the J call TRBJ2-7, with no clear D. Germline V gene lookup returns CDR1 SNHLY and CDR2 FYNNEI. The CDR3 is 12 amino acids. Trimming stripped 7 bases from V and 1 base from J, with 8 bases between. The whole variable domain, remainder taken from reference TRBV2 and TRBJ2-7, is EPEVTQTPSHQVTQMGQEVILRCVPISNHLYFYWYRQILGQKVEFLVSFYNNEISEKSEIFDDQFSVERPDGSNFTLKIRSTKLEDSAMYFCASTDMSYEQYFGPGTRLTVT.

In its sample, this clonotype was seen many times. V and J are TRBV10-3 and TRBJ2-6; D may be TRBD1 or TRBD2 (6 bases each). V was clipped by 8 bases and J by 3 bases, with 11 bases between them. This CDR3 has 14 amino acids. Germline CDR1 reads ENHRY; CDR2 reads SYGVKD. Here the CDR3 DNA reads TGTGCCATCGGCAGGGGAGGTGGGGCCAACGTCCTGACTTTC. This codes for CAIGRGGGANVLTF.

V and J are TRBV4-1 and TRBJ1-4, with TRBD1 as a possible D gene (5 bases). V lost 6 bases to trimming and J lost 8 bases, with 13 bases between them. Germline CDR1 and CDR2: MGHRA and YSYEKL. CDR3 length: 13 residues. As DNA, the CDR3 is TGCGCCAGCAGTCCAGGGCTTAACGAAAAACTGTTTTTT. Protein: CASSPGLNEKLFF.

This clonotype was recorded at least ten times. This chain links TRBV6-5 with TRBJ1-3; TRBD1 might be the D (5 bases). Germline CDR1 reads MNHEY; CDR2 reads SVGAGI. The CDR3 totals 15 residues. V lost 2 bases and J 4 bases, leaving 12 bases between the germline ends. The CDR3 spells CASSYRRAHGNTIYF. In nucleotides, the CDR3 is TGTGCCAGCAGTTACCGCAGGGCTCACGGAAACACCATATATTTT.

This clonotype was found many times. The J gene is TRBJ1-1, the V gene TRBV3-1; D gene unclear. CDR3 length: 15 residues. V was clipped by 0 bases and J by 1 base, with 9 bases between them. Germline V gene lookup returns CDR1 LGHDT and CDR2 YNNKEL (reference sequence). CDR3 nucleotides: TGTGCCAGCAGCCAAGAGTTGGTAGGGAACACTGAAGCTTTCTTT. This gives the protein CASSQELVGNTEAFF.

This chain connects TRBV10-3 to TRBJ2-7, with 9 nucleotides matching TRBD1. Germline V gives CDR1 ENHRY, CDR2 SYGVKD. V shed 5 bases, J shed 3 bases, and the junction held 5 bases outside the gene matches. This CDR3 is built from 14 residues. The CDR3 sequence is CAISQRDRVYEQYF. The CDR3 nucleotides read TGTGCCATCAGTCAACGGGACAGGGTCTACGAGCAGTACTTC.

This clonotype appeared a few times. The chain couples TRBV7-2 to TRBJ2-7, with 8 bases identical to TRBD2. The CDR3 has 15 amino acids. The ends lost 5 bases at V and 2 bases at J; junction bases unmatched: 8. Germline V gives CDR1 SGHTA, CDR2 FQGNSA. DNA of the CDR3: TGTGCCAGCAGCCTGTCGGGCGGGGGGACCTACGAGCAGTACTTC. Protein: CASSLSGGGTYEQYF.

This clonotype was seen at least ten times. V gene TRBV29-1 combines with J gene TRBJ2-5; a weak D match, TRBD2 (6 bases). V was cut by 5 bases and J by 0 bases, with 16 bases left in between. The length of the CDR3 is 15 residues. In germline, CDR1 is SQVTM, CDR2 ANQGSEA. The CDR3 DNA reads as TGCAGCGTTTGGGGGGACGGAGGCTACCAAGAGACCCAGTACTTC. This sequence encodes CSVWGDGGYQETQYF.

This clonotype showed up many times. This chain links TRBV28 with TRBJ1-5; D possibly corresponds to TRBD1 (5 bases). Germline V gene data show CDR1 as MDHEN and CDR2 as SYDVKM. The CDR3 has 15 amino acids. The V end was cut by 8 bases, the J end by 4 bases, with 18 bases between. For the CDR3, the DNA is TGTGCCAGCTACCCAGGGACGGGCTTTAATCAGCCCCAGCATTTT. Its translation is CASYPGTGFNQPQHF.

The sample holds many counts of this clonotype. The chain employs TRBV28 and TRBJ2-7; tentative D call: TRBD2 (6 bases). V was trimmed by 3 bases and J by 4 bases, leaving 13 bases between them. Germline values: CDR1 MDHEN, CDR2 SYDVKM. The CDR3 extends over 14 amino acids. CDR3 coding DNA: TGTGCCAGCAGTTTCGCGGGGCCGTTGTACGAGCAGTACTTC. It specifies CASSFAGPLYEQYF.

The V call is TRBV29-1, the J call TRBJ1-1; the match to TRBD1 covers 8 bases. The junction had 13 bases not matched to a gene; V was cut back by 7 bases and J by 6 bases. CDR1 SQVTM and CDR2 ANQGSEA come from the germline V gene. The CDR3 length is 14 residues. In DNA form, the CDR3 reads TGCAGCGGATCAACCGGGACAGGATTTTCTGAAGCTTTCTTT. This encodes CSGSTGTGFSEAFF. The full variable domain, completed using reference TRBV29-1 and TRBJ1-1, is SAVISQKPSRDICQRGTSLTIQCQVDSQVTMMFWYRQQPGQSLTLIATANQGSEATYESGFVIDKFPISRPNLTFSTLTVSNMSPEDSSIYLCSGSTGTGFSEAFFGQGTRLTVV.

This clonotype was counted many times. This CDR3 reads CASTTSGLARHEQYF. DNA for the CDR3: TGTGCCAGCACTACCTCCGGACTAGCGCGCCACGAGCAGTACTTC. The chain has TRBV12-3 or TRBV12-4 and TRBJ2-7, with 9 bases matching TRBD2. The CDR3 is 15 residues long. With V trimmed by 7 bases and J by 5 bases, 12 bases remained unmatched.

The CDR3 bases are TGTGCCAGCAGCCCCGCGGTAGCGGGAAGAGATGAGCAGTTCTTC. Protein: CASSPAVAGRDEQFF. The chain has TRBV12-3 or TRBV12-4 and TRBJ2-1, with 8 bases that match TRBD2. Trimming took 6 bases from V and 8 from J; bases not matched to a gene: 12. The CDR3 has 15 residues.

The rearrangement links TRBV29-1 to TRBJ2-1, with 10 bases that match TRBD2. Unmatched junction bases numbered 6, after V lost 4 bases and J lost 6 bases. Germline values: CDR1 SQVTM, CDR2 ANQGSEA. The CDR3 has 14 residues. The CDR3 here is CSVGLASGSNEQFF. The CDR3 DNA reads as TGCAGCGTTGGTTTGGCTAGCGGGAGCAATGAGCAGTTCTTC.

V is TRBV27 and J is TRBJ2-7; D is uncertain. V shed 3 bases and J shed 2 bases, with 14 bases lying between them. The length of the CDR3 is 15 residues. Germline-derived CDR1 and CDR2 are MNHEY and SMNVEV (reference sequence). CDR3: CASSFFPQLTYEQYF. DNA for the CDR3: TGTGCCAGCAGTTTCTTCCCCCAGCTGACCTACGAGCAGTACTTC.

This clonotype was found many times. The chain recombines TRBV5-1 with TRBJ2-7; D is ambiguous. The germline V and J ends were trimmed by 4 bases and 4 bases, with 12 bases remaining between them. In germline, CDR1 is SGHRS, CDR2 YFSETQ. The CDR3 is made up of 13 amino acids. CDR3 sequence: CASSASTGYEQYF. Written as DNA, the CDR3 is TGCGCCAGCAGCGCCTCGACTGGTTACGAGCAGTACTTC.

V gene TRBV28 combines with J gene TRBJ1-2; 8 positions agree with TRBD1. Germline trimming cut 5 bases from V and 2 bases from J; bases unmatched to any gene: 7. In germline, CDR1 is MDHEN, CDR2 SYDVKM. The CDR3 extends over 15 amino acids. CDR3 sequence reads: CASSPRDRPNYGYTF. CDR3 sequence (DNA): TGTGCCAGCAGTCCGCGGGACAGGCCCAACTATGGCTACACCTTC.

This clonotype was seen repeatedly, ten times or more. The chain links TRBV19 to TRBJ2-7; 12 bases match TRBD2. CDR1 is LNHDA and CDR2 is SQIVND in the germline V gene (reference sequence). The CDR3 extends over 15 amino acids. With 4 bases clipped from V and 7 bases from J, the junction kept 8 bases outside the gene matches. CDR3: CASSTRLAGAEEQYF. The CDR3 bases are TGTGCCAGTAGTACCCGACTAGCGGGAGCGGAAGAGCAGTACTTC.

There are many counts of this clonotype. The genes are TRBV18 and TRBJ2-1, with 9 bases lining up with TRBD1. This CDR3 comprises 16 residues. Trimming at V came to 4 bases and at J to 4 bases, leaving 8 bases not matched to a gene. The V gene's germline CDR1 is KGHSH and CDR2 LQKENI. The CDR3, as DNA: TGTGCCAGCTCACGATCGACCGGGACAGGGTACAATGAGCAGTTCTTC. It yields the protein CASSRSTGTGYNEQFF.

The rearrangement links TRBV7-9 to TRBJ2-1; possible D gene TRBD1, 6 bases. Between the trimmed V and J ends, which lost 5 bases and 0 bases, there was a span of 8 bases. This CDR3 contains 14 residues. Germline CDR1 and CDR2: SEHNR and FQNEAQ (reference sequence). The CDR3 is CASSPGDSYNEQFF. The CDR3 DNA follows: TGTGCCAGCAGCCCAGGGGACTCCTACAATGAGCAGTTCTTC.

V usage is TRBV20-1 and J usage is TRBJ2-7, with a possible D match to TRBD2 (6 bases). V was clipped by 2 bases and J by 5 bases, with 16 bases between them. The CDR3 is 14 residues long. Germline V CDR1 and CDR2: DFQATT, SNEGSKA (reference sequence). The chain's CDR3 is CSARPPGRRDEQYF. The CDR3 DNA follows: TGCAGTGCTAGACCCCCGGGTCGGAGGGACGAGCAGTACTTC.

There are a few counts of this clonotype. The rearrangement uses TRBV28 and TRBJ2-3; D gene unclear. The V end lost 3 bases, the J end lost 7 bases, and 8 bases lay between the germline ends. Germline V gene data show CDR1 as MDHEN and CDR2 as SYDVKM. The CDR3 consists of 12 residues. The DNA of the CDR3 is TGTGCCAGCAGTTTCGATAAGAATACGCAGTATTTT. It translates to CASSFDKNTQYF. Looking up the rest from reference TRBV28 and TRBJ2-3 gives the full variable domain: DVKVTQSSRYLVKRTGEKVFLECVQDMDHENMFWYRQDPGLGLRLIYFSYDVKMKEKGDIPEGYSVSREKKERFSLILESASTNQTSMYLCASSFDKNTQYFGPGTRLTVL.

The table lists this clonotype with many counts. The chain has TRBV11-3 and TRBJ2-1; maybe TRBD2 (6 bases). The CDR3 runs 12 residues. CDR1 and CDR2 from the germline V gene are SGHNT and YENEEA. V dropped 8 bases and J dropped 7 bases, with 12 bases sitting between them. The CDR3 coding sequence is TGTGCCAGCGGGCTGGGGGGTAATGAGCAGTTCTTC. Translation gives CASGLGGNEQFF.

The DNA for the CDR3 is TGTGCCAGCAGCTTAATCCGGGGTACTGAAGCTTTCTTT. This codes for CASSLIRGTEAFF. V is TRBV11-2 and J is TRBJ1-1, with D unclear. Trimming pared 2 bases from V and 5 bases from J, leaving 9 bases between. The germline V gene has CDR1 SGHAT and CDR2 FQNNGV. The CDR3 loop spans 13 amino acids.

This clonotype was detected ten times or more. The chain uses TRBV28 and TRBJ1-2; D is uncertain. The V end was cut by 7 bases, the J end by 0 bases, with 12 bases between. The germline V gene has CDR1 MDHEN and CDR2 SYDVKM. The CDR3 covers 14 residues. CDR3 residues: CASIRAGANYGYTF. CDR3 sequence (DNA): TGTGCCAGCATTAGGGCGGGAGCTAACTATGGCTACACCTTC.